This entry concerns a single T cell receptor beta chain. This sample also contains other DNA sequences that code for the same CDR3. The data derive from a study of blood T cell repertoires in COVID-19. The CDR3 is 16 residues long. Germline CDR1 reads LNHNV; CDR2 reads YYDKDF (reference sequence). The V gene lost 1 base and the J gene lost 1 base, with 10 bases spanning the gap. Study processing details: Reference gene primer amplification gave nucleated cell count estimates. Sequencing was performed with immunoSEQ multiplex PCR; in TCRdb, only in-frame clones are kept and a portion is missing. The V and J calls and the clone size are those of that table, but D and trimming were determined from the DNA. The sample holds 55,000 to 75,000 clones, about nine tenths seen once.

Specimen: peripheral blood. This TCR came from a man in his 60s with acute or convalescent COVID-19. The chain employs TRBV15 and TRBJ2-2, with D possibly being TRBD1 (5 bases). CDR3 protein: CATSRVRGQNTGELFF. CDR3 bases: TGTGCCACCAGCAGAGTGCGTGGACAGAACACCGGGGAGCTGTTTTTT. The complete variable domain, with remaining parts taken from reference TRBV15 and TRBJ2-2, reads DAMVIQNPRYQVTQFGKPVTLSCSQTLNHNVMYWYQQKSSQAPKLLFHYYDKDFNNEADTPDNFQSRRPNTSFCFLDIRSPGLGDTAMYLCATSRVRGQNTGELFFGEGSRLTVL.